Below, 15 T cell receptor beta chains from the same sample are listed, as sequenced in a study of post-analysis software for immune sequencing data. Carried by the TCR beta cDNA libraries were unique molecular identifiers. Each CDR3 protein gets one entry after TCRdb re-called the PCR reads with MiXCR. The repertoire holds around 150,000 distinct CDR3 sequences, with about 37% as singletons. The material sequenced was blood, taken after autologous hematopoietic stem cell transplantation. The receptor source for this set is a girl between 10 and 17 years old with multiple sclerosis.

This clonotype was detected only a few times. V usage is TRBV24-1 and J usage is TRBJ2-3; D is undetermined. Germline V gives CDR1 KGHDR, CDR2 SFDVKD. The CDR3 has 15 residues. With 1 base removed from V and 4 bases from J, the gap between germline ends came to 11 bases. The CDR3 nucleotides are TGTGCCACCAGTGATTTCGGGCTAGAGGCAGATACGCAGTATTTT. It encodes CATSDFGLEADTQYF.

V usage is TRBV19 and J usage is TRBJ2-7; D call uncertain. V dropped 6 bases and J dropped 5 bases, with 17 bases sitting between them. The CDR3 length is 14 residues. Germline-derived CDR1 and CDR2 are LNHDA and SQIVND (reference sequence). In DNA, the CDR3 is TGTGCCAGTAGCCCCCCGGCAGAATCGAACGAGCAGTACTTC. It specifies CASSPPAESNEQYF.

The V call is TRBV5-5, the J call TRBJ2-7; D is unresolved. V was pared by 0 bases and J by 5 bases, with 9 bases between. The CDR3 covers 13 residues. CDR1 and CDR2 from the germline V gene are SGHKS and YYEKEE (reference sequence). CDR3 in amino acids: CASSLAVSDEQYF. In nucleotides, the CDR3 is TGTGCCAGCAGCTTGGCAGTTTCCGACGAGCAGTACTTC.

This clonotype was seen a few times. The CDR3 sequence: CASSSDRVNTEAFF. CDR3 coding DNA: TGTGCCAGCAGCTCAGACAGGGTGAACACTGAAGCTTTCTTT. The chain carries TRBV7-9 and TRBJ1-1; the match to TRBD1 covers 7 bases. The CDR3 contains 14 residues. CDR1 and CDR2 from the germline V gene are SEHNR and FQNEAQ (reference sequence). The junction had 2 bases not matched to a gene; V was cut back by 4 bases and J by 0 bases.

Comment on this clonotype: This may be a read error, as it is one base from a much larger clone. V and J are TRBV29-1 and TRBJ2-1; 8 bases fit TRBD2. Near its end, the DNA agrees better with TRBJ2-7, so the J call may be wrong. Germline V gene data show CDR1 as SQVTM and CDR2 as ANQGSEA. The CDR3 runs to 13 residues. The CDR3 region is CSVVSGKYNEQYF. The CDR3, as DNA: TGCAGCGTTGTTAGCGGGAAGTACAATGAGCAGTACTTC.

This chain connects TRBV4-2 to TRBJ2-6, with a weak D call TRBD1 (6 bases). Trimming removed 0 bases from V and 2 bases from J, with 8 bases in between. This CDR3 contains 16 residues. Germline CDR1 reads LGHNA; CDR2 reads YNFKEQ. CDR3 residues: CASSQEPGAGANVLTF. CDR3 bases: TGTGCCAGCAGCCAAGAACCAGGGGCTGGGGCCAACGTCCTGACTTTC.

This chain links TRBV14 with TRBJ2-5; TRBD2 matches 7 bases. CDR1 is SGHDN and CDR2 is FVKESK in the germline V gene. Unmatched junction bases numbered 7, after V lost 4 bases and J lost 5 bases. The CDR3 consists of 14 residues. The CDR3 loop is CASSPYAGVETQYF. CDR3 coding DNA: TGTGCCAGCAGCCCGTATGCGGGAGTGGAGACCCAGTACTTC.

The chain combines TRBV20-1 with TRBJ1-5; 10 nucleotides agree with TRBD1. The CDR3 totals 17 residues. The germline gives CDR1 DFQATT, CDR2 SNEGSKA (reference sequence). V lost 3 bases to trimming and J lost 5 bases; unmatched junction nucleotides: 13. The CDR3 bases are TGCAGTGCTAGGAGGAGAGGACCCGGACAGGGGGATCAGCCCCAGCATTTT. Its translation: CSARRRGPGQGDQPQHF.

This chain uses TRBV24-1 with TRBJ2-7; D call uncertain. The V gene's germline CDR1 is KGHDR and CDR2 SFDVKD. V lost 3 bases to trimming and J lost 0 bases, with 20 bases between them. The CDR3 sequence is 18 residues long. Here the CDR3 DNA reads TGTGCCACCAGTGATCTCGGGTGGAGCCAACGAAGCTCCTACGAGCAGTACTTC. Its translation is CATSDLGWSQRSSYEQYF.

J is TRBJ2-7 and V is TRBV7-2; D remains ambiguous. Matching the DNA end better, TRBJ2-5 makes the J call doubtful. The CDR3 contains 14 residues. Germline lookup yields CDR1 SGHTA and CDR2 FQGNSA. In nucleotides, the CDR3 is TGTGCCAGCAGCTTGGGTGGGTTTGGAGAGACCCAGTACTTC. This gives the protein CASSLGGFGETQYF.

Comments on this clonotype: A read error may account for a junction end that differs from germline. V usage is TRBV20-1 and J usage is TRBJ2-1; the match to TRBD2 covers 7 bases. Germline V gene data show CDR1 as DFQATT and CDR2 as SNEGSKA (reference sequence). This CDR3 is 16 amino acids long. DNA for the CDR3: TGCAGTGCTAGAGGTCCCCCGGGAGGAAGGTACAATGAGCAGTTGTTC. Protein sequence: CSARGPPGGRYNEQLF.

This chain links TRBV7-2 with TRBJ2-1; D unclear. The ends were cut back, 4 bases at V and 5 bases at J, with 6 bases in the middle. This CDR3 is built from 12 residues. The germline CDR1 and CDR2 sequences are SGHTA and FQGNSA. CDR3 loop: CASSSQHNEQFF. The CDR3, as DNA: TGTGCCAGCAGCTCCCAACACAATGAGCAGTTCTTC.

The V call is TRBV7-2, the J call TRBJ2-6; D might be TRBD2 (5 bases). CDR3 size: 19 residues. Deletions cut 1 base from V and 0 bases from J, with 16 bases between. Germline CDR1 is SGHTA and CDR2 is FQGNSA. CDR3 nucleotides: TGTGCCAGCAGCTTAGGGGTGGGCGGGCCCCTCTCTGGGGCCAACGTCCTGACTTTC. Its protein product is CASSLGVGGPLSGANVLTF.

There are many counts of this clonotype. This chain uses TRBV12-3 or TRBV12-4 with TRBJ1-5; D is unresolved. The CDR3 has 14 residues. The V end lost 7 bases, the J end lost 7 bases, and 17 bases lay between the germline ends. CDR3 amino acids: CASTLSLSGQPQHF. CDR3 DNA sequence: TGTGCCAGCACTCTCTCACTGAGCGGGCAGCCCCAGCATTTT.

This clonotype was detected only a few times. The chain employs TRBV19 and TRBJ2-7; D is uncertain. The CDR3 has 17 residues. V lost 5 bases and J 0 bases, leaving 20 bases between the germline ends. The germline V gene encodes CDR1 LNHDA and CDR2 SQIVND (reference sequence). The CDR3 here is CASSPVPGRTTSYEQYF. Written as DNA, the CDR3 is TGTGCCAGTAGTCCCGTTCCCGGACGTACGACCTCCTACGAGCAGTACTTC.